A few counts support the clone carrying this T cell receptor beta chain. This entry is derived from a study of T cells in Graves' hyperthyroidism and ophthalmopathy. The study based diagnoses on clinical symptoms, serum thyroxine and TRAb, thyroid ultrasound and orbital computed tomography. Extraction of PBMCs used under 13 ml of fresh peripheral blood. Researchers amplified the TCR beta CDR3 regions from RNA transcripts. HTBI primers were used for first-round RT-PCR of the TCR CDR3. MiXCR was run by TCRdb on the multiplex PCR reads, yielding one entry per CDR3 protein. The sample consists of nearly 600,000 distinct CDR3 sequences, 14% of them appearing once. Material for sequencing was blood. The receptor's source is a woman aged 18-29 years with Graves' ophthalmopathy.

The CDR3 bases are TGTACCAGCAGCTACCTCGCTCTGAAACAAGAGACCCAGTACTTC. This codes for CTSSYLALKQETQYF. V and J are TRBV7-2 and TRBJ2-5, with D hard to call. The CDR3 is 15 residues long. V lost 4 bases and J 2 bases, leaving 14 bases between the germline ends. Germline CDR1 SGHTA, CDR2 FQGNSA.